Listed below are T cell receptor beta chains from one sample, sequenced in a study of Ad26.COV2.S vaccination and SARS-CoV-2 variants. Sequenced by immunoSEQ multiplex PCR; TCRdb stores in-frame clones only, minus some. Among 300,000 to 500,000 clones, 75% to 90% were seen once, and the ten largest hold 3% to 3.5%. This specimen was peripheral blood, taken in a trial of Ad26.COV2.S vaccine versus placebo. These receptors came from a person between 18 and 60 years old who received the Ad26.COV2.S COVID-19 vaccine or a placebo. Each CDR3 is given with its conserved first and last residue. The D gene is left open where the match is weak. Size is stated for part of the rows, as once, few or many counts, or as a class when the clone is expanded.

TGTGCCAGCAGCCAACGACGAAGCAGGGGGAAAGCTTTCTTT,CASSQRRSRGKAFF,TRBJ1-1,TRBV3-1/TRBV3-2,NA,TRBD1
TGTGCCAGCAGCTTAGTCGGCGGTGCGGGGGCGACAAACTACGAGCAGTACTTC,CASSLVGGAGATNYEQYF,TRBJ2-7,TRBV7-2,once,NA
TGTGCCAGCAGTAAACTAGCGGGGGTGAACACCGGGGAGCTGTTTTTT,CASSKLAGVNTGELFF,TRBJ2-2,TRBV6-4,NA,TRBD2
TGTGCCAGTAGTTGGGGGGAATTGAGCAATCAGCCCCAGCATTTT,CASSWGELSNQPQHF,TRBJ1-5,TRBV19,NA,NA
TGTGCCAGCAGCCAAGAGTCCGGAAACACCATATATTTT,CASSQESGNTIYF,TRBJ1-3,TRBV3-1/TRBV3-2,once,NA
TGTGCCAGCAGCGACTACAGGGTCTATAATTCACCCCTCCACTTT,CASSDYRVYNSPLHF,TRBJ1-6,TRBV6-5,NA,NA
TGTGCCAGCAGCATAGGGGTCGAGCAGTACTTC,CASSIGVEQYF,TRBJ2-7,TRBV11-2,NA,NA
TGTGCCAGCAGGGACGACAGGGGCAATGAGCAGTTCTTC,CASRDDRGNEQFF,TRBJ2-1,TRBV2,NA,TRBD1
TGTGCCAGCAGCTTCGGGACAGGGATCTCCTACGAGCAGTACTTC,CASSFGTGISYEQYF,TRBJ2-7,TRBV7-9,once,TRBD1
TGTGCCAGCAGCTCGGACAGATGGAGCTCCTACGAGCAGTACTTC,CASSSDRWSSYEQYF,TRBJ2-7,TRBV7-9,NA,NA
TGTGCCAGCAGCTTACGGTATCACGTCCTGACTTTC,CASSLRYHVLTF,TRBJ2-6,TRBV11-2,NA,NA
TGTGCCAGCAGTTACCGGGACGAGTCACCCCTCCACTTT,CASSYRDESPLHF,TRBJ1-6,TRBV6-2/TRBV6-3,few,NA
TGTGCCAGCAGCTTGGATCGATGGGCGGGGGGCCGTAACGGGGAGCTGTTTTTT,CASSLDRWAGGRNGELFF,TRBJ2-2,TRBV7-2,NA,TRBD2
TGTGCCAGCACCCGACAGAGCTCCTACGAGCAGTACTTC,CASTRQSSYEQYF,TRBJ2-7,TRBV5-8,NA,NA
TGTGCCAGCTCACCCGAGGGAGCGCCTAATGAAAAACTGTTTTTT,CASSPEGAPNEKLFF,TRBJ1-4,TRBV18,NA,NA
TGCAGTGCCTACAGGAACTATGGCTACACCTTC,CSAYRNYGYTF,TRBJ1-2,TRBV20-1,few,NA
TGCGCCAGCAGTGAACGACCCCGCGGGACCGGGGAGCTGTTTTTT,CASSERPRGTGELFF,TRBJ2-2,TRBV10-2,NA,NA
TGTGCCAGCAGTAATCCGACTCGGGGACCTAAGTGGAACACTGAAGCTTTCTTT,CASSNPTRGPKWNTEAFF,TRBJ1-1,TRBV6-2/TRBV6-3,NA,NA
TGTGCCAGCAGCCCGGCCGGGACGGCGAACACTGAAGCTTTCTTT,CASSPAGTANTEAFF,TRBJ1-1,TRBV11-2,NA,NA
TGTGCCAGCAGCCAAGGGGTTTTTAGGGACAGGGACTCTGGTGAGCAGTTCTTC,CASSQGVFRDRDSGEQFF,TRBJ2-1,TRBV4-2,NA,TRBD1
TGCGCCAGCAGTGAGGGACAGGCGTACTTC,CASSEGQAYF,TRBJ1-2,TRBV10-2,NA,TRBD1
TGTGCCAGCAGTGAAGCATGGGGGGATTCTAATGGCTACACCTTC,CASSEAWGDSNGYTF,TRBJ1-2,TRBV6-1,once,NA
TGTGCCAGCAGGACAGGGAACGGAAACACCATATATTTT,CASRTGNGNTIYF,TRBJ1-3,TRBV6-5,NA,TRBD1
TGTGCCAGCAGTGAAAAAGCGGGCAGGGTGAACACTGAAGCTTTCTTT,CASSEKAGRVNTEAFF,TRBJ1-1,TRBV6-1,NA,NA
TGTGCCATCAGTGCGGCCCTTGGGGACACAAACACTGAAGCTTTCTTT,CAISAALGDTNTEAFF,TRBJ1-1,TRBV10-3,NA,NA
TGCGCCAGCAGCTTGGAACTCCGGGACAGGGGAGCTGAAGCTTTCTTT,CASSLELRDRGAEAFF,TRBJ1-1,TRBV5-1,once,TRBD1
TGTGCCAGCAGTGTAAGTAGCCACGAGCAGTACTTC,CASSVSSHEQYF,TRBJ2-7,TRBV12-3/TRBV12-4,NA,NA
TGTGCCAGCAGCCCCGGGACTCACAATGAGCAGTTCTTC,CASSPGTHNEQFF,TRBJ2-1,TRBV4-2,NA,NA
TGTGCCAGCAGCTTTCAGACAGTATACGAGCAGTACTTC,CASSFQTVYEQYF,TRBJ2-7,TRBV5-6,NA,NA
TGTGCCAGCAGCCAAGATCTCAAGAACACTGAAGCTTTCTTT,CASSQDLKNTEAFF,TRBJ1-1,TRBV4-2,NA,NA
TGTGCCAGCAGCCCCCGACCCGACTTACAAGAGACCCAGTACTTC,CASSPRPDLQETQYF,TRBJ2-5,TRBV3-1/TRBV3-2,NA,NA
TGTGCCAGCACCCCGACAGGGGACACTGAAGCTTTCTTT,CASTPTGDTEAFF,TRBJ1-1,TRBV6-6,few,TRBD1
TGTGCCAGCAGCACGGGACTCGGAGCCCAGCCCCAGCATTTT,CASSTGLGAQPQHF,TRBJ1-5,TRBV21-1,NA,NA
TGTGCCAGCAGTACCGGGACCAACACCGGGGAGCTGTTTTTT,CASSTGTNTGELFF,TRBJ2-2,TRBV2,few,NA
TGCGCCAGCGCCGGGACGGCGAACACCGGGGAGCTGTTTTTT,CASAGTANTGELFF,TRBJ2-2,TRBV10-1,NA,NA